This TCR beta chain stems from a study of shared clonotypes between healthy human individuals (TCRdb year 2020). Study-level background: The cohort included a few men and a couple of women between 18 and 49 years of age. For each donor, three plates each were used for CD4 naive and CD4 memory, two plates were used for CD8 naive, and one plate was used for CD8 memory. To estimate repertoire size and how much clonotypes are shared between individuals, the study performed deep sequencing of blood TCR repertoires from five healthy adults. Libraries were prepared and TCR repertoires were sequenced by different laboratories using diverse techniques, in order to increase sequencing depth and limit assay-specific biases. Per donor, leukapheresis produced somewhere between about 0.9 and 9 billion PBMCs. What the study reported, not specific to this receptor: Because the study included only a small number of donors, the genetic and exposure-history diversity represented was limited. Pairwise subsampling indicated that sequencing depth was expected to affect the degree of clonotype sharing among donors. When a handful of donors were compared, the shared fraction of clonotypes was about 5% for naive CD4, about 4% for naive CD8, more than 2% for memory CD4, and less than 0.45% for memory CD8. Even with the large sequencing depth, rarefaction of the sorted-subset datasets indicated that sequencing was incomplete. Estimated clonotype richness was generally larger for naive than for memory subsets. Compared with non-shared clonotypes, the clonotypes found in all four sorted-subset donors had higher generation probabilities. Sampling was restricted to blood, and TCR repertoires in tissue are likely to differ from TCR repertoires in blood.

Regarding this clone: It lacks a known antigen. Per-base qualities were not stored, and no clone one base away is much larger.

The trim is 4 bases for V and 12 bases for J, with a gap of 25 bases between the germline ends. In the germline V gene, CDR1 corresponds to SGHDT and CDR2 to YYEEEE. The CDR3 runs 15 amino acids, cysteine and phenylalanine included. Kept here is only the CDR3 DNA, which spans 45 bases and is read in frame from base 1. Using the deep immunoSEQ assay, multiplex PCR amplified TCR CDR3 regions from genomic DNA. For each cell subset, the extracted genomic DNA was distributed evenly across all wells of several immunoSEQ 96-well plates, and each plate served as one replicate. For sorted subsets, about 220 ng of genomic DNA, equivalent to roughly 30,000 T cell genomes, went into each replicate PCR. Purified libraries were measured with a Qubit 3.0 fluorometer, size-checked on a Bioanalyzer 2100, and measured again with the KAPA Library Quantification kit. Each immunoSEQ 96-well plate was sequenced on its own single-read 150-cycle Illumina NextSeq 550 flow cell. Turning to the authors' computational methods: Because the immunoSEQ output held only junctional sequences and lacked quality scores, the filtering could not match the filtering applied to full-length reads. To assign V/J genes and CDR3, sequences were annotated against IMGT germline references using PyIR, a Python wrapper for IgBLAST v1.9. Reads were removed for weak V/J assignments (E-value above 1e-6), missing CDR3, stop codons, out-of-frame junctions, or ambiguous translated residues. A V3J clonotype was defined by an identical inferred V gene, J gene, and CDR3 amino acid sequence. To compute the percentage overlap between repertoires, the number of shared unique clonotypes was divided by the size of the smaller repertoire. Three approaches were used to assess repertoire richness: RTK rarefaction, the Chao1 estimator, and Recon v2.1 estimates of unobserved clonotypes. For all TCRbeta clonotypes obtained by the gDNA method from several donors, generation probabilities were computed with OLGA. Held by TCRdb, this immuneACCESS table contains in-frame sequences only and omits some clones. Under half of the omission traces to an unresolved V gene where checked; the cause of the rest is unknown. Clone size and V and J calls were adopted from that table, with D and trimming inferred from the DNA. In all, the sample holds over a million clones, and roughly 97% of those were seen once. In total, the top ten clones hold roughly 1.2% of the sample.

The donors were healthy, HIV-negative adults who had no recently reported acute infections or vaccinations. All donors were Caucasian adults living in Nashville, Tennessee, USA. CD4+ T cells were enriched through magnetic negative selection, after which naive cells were positively selected on CD45RA and the remaining negative fraction served as the memory subset. Blood was obtained by leukapheresis, after which PBMCs were separated by Ficoll-Histopaque density gradient centrifugation and cryopreserved in liquid nitrogen vapor phase. Analytical flow cytometry was used to check the purity and quantity of every magnetically sorted T cell population. Each sorted fraction had its genomic DNA isolated and then quantified by UV absorbance on a Nanodrop 2000c.

This receptor was obtained from a man aged 25-45 years in good health. In this chain, TRBV5-6 is recombined with TRBJ1-2; the D gene is unclear. Sequencing was carried out using naive CD4+ T cells sorted from blood. The meaning of the sample's cell subset or site label: CD45RA+ positively selected. This receptor has the CDR3 CASSARPSYSGENTF. The nucleotides are TGTGCCAGCAGCGCCCGGCCGTCTTATTCGGGCGAGAACACCTTC.